These T cell receptor beta chains were read from a single sample in a study of T cell responses to AZD1222 COVID-19 vaccine. The protocol was immunoSEQ multiplex PCR, while the TCRdb copy is restricted to in-frame clones and leaves out a portion. Of around 84,000 clones listed, approximately 85% are singletons. The sample was peripheral blood, taken 28 days after the second AZD1222 dose. The origin of the receptors is an adult who received the AZD1222 COVID-19 vaccine. The CDR3 runs from the conserved cysteine through the conserved F or W. The D gene is left open where the match is weak. Rows may omit the clone size; those that give it use once, few, many or a size class.

V	size	D	J	length	DNA	CDR3
TRBV5-7	NA	NA	TRBJ1-6	17	TGTGCCAGCAGCCATAGCGGGACACACGAAGAGAATTCACCCCTCCACTTT	CASSHSGTHEENSPLHF
TRBV11-2	NA	NA	TRBJ1-4	15	TGTGCCAGCAGCTTAGGAGCTGCGGCTAATGAAAAACTGTTTTTT	CASSLGAAANEKLFF
TRBV4-1	NA	NA	TRBJ2-1	14	TGCGCCAGCAGCCAAGAAGGCAGGACGGTTGAGCAGTTCTTC	CASSQEGRTVEQFF
TRBV18	NA	TRBD1	TRBJ1-5	15	TGTGCCAGCTCTCAAGAACAGGGGGAAGGTCAGCCCCAGCATTTT	CASSQEQGEGQPQHF
TRBV27	NA	TRBD1	TRBJ1-4	15	TGTGCCAGCAGGAGAGACAGGGGCGATCATGAAAAACTGTTTTTT	CASRRDRGDHEKLFF
TRBV27	NA	TRBD2	TRBJ2-1	16	TGTGCCAGCAGTCCCTGGACTAGCGGGGGATACAATGAGCAGTTCTTC	CASSPWTSGGYNEQFF
TRBV5-1	NA	NA	TRBJ2-1	15	TGCGCCAGCAGCTTGGTGGGGGGCGACCGGTATGAGCAGTTCTTC	CASSLVGGDRYEQFF
TRBV6-5	NA	TRBD2	TRBJ2-1	12	TGTGCCAGCAGGCAGACTAGCGGGGGTCAGTTCTTC	CASRQTSGGQFF
TRBV5-6	few	NA	TRBJ2-3	13	TGTGCCAGCAGCTTGGAAAGAGGAGATACGCAGTATTTT	CASSLERGDTQYF
TRBV2	large	NA	TRBJ2-1	12	TGTGCCAGCAGTGAAGCCGGGACCAAGGAGTTCTTC	CASSEAGTKEFF